This TCR beta chain was sequenced during a study of OX40 agonist ivuxolimab in advanced cancers. Study summary: Allowance was made for prior anti-PD-1, anti-PD-L1 or anti-CTLA-4 therapy, and roughly 40% had some.

Exclusion applied to patients with autoimmune disease history or systemic immunosuppression. Germline CDR1 LNHNV, CDR2 YYDKDF (reference sequence). The ends were cut back, 11 bases at V and 8 bases at J, with 18 bases in the middle. The CDR3 contains 13 residues. Clones were sequenced by immunoSEQ multiplex PCR, and TCRdb holds only the in-frame ones, with some missing. The sample comprises approximately 46,000 clones, approximately 85% of which are singletons, and roughly a sixth rests with the top ten. The sequencing used CD4+ or CD8+ T cells sorted from blood, collected in a trial of the OX40 agonist ivuxolimab. The chain joins TRBV15 to TRBJ1-4; the D gene is possibly TRBD1 (6 bases). The source of this sequence is an adult with an advanced solid tumor such as melanoma, head and neck, liver or kidney cancer. CDR3 region: CAGSDSPGEKLFF. The CDR3 DNA follows: TGTGCCGGCTCGGACAGCCCTGGGGAAAAACTGTTTTTT.